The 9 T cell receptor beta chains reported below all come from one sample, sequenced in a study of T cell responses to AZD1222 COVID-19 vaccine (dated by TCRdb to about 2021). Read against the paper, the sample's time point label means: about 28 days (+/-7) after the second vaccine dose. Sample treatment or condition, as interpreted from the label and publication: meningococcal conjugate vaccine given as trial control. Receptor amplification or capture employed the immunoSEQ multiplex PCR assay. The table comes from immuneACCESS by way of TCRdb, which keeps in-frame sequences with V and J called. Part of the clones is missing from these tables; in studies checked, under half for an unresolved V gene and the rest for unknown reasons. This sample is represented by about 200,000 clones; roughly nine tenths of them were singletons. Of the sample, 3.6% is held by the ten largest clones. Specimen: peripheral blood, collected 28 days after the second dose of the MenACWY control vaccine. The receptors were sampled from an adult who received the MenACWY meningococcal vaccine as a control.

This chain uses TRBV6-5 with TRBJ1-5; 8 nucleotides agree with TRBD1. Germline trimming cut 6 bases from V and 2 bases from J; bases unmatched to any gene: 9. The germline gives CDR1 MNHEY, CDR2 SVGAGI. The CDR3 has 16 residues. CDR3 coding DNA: TGTGCCAGCAGGTACACAGGGGGGATTGGCAATCAGCCCCAGCATTTT. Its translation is CASRYTGGIGNQPQHF.

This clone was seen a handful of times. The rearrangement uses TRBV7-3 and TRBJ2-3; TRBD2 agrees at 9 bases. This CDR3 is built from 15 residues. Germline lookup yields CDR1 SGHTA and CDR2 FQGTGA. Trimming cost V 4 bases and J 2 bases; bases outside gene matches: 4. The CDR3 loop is CASSSGLASTDTQYF. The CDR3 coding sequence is TGTGCCAGCAGCTCCGGACTAGCGTCCACAGATACGCAGTATTTT.

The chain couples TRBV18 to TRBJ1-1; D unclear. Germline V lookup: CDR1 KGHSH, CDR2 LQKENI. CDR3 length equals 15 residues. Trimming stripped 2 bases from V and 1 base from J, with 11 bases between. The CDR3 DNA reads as TGTGCCAGCTCACCATCGGTCAGGACGAACACTGAAGCTTTCTTT. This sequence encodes CASSPSVRTNTEAFF.

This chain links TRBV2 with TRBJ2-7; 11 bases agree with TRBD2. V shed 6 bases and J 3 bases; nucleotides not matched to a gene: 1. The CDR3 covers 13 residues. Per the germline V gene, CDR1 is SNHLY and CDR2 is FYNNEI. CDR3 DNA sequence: TGTGCCAGCAGGACTAGCGGGATCTACGAGCAGTACTTC. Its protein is CASRTSGIYEQYF.

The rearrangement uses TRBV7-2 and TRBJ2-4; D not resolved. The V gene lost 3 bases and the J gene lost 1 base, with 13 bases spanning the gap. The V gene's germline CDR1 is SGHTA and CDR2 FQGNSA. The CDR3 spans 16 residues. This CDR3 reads CASSFLESSAKNIQYF. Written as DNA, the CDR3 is TGTGCCAGCAGCTTTCTTGAGTCCTCGGCCAAAAACATTCAGTACTTC.

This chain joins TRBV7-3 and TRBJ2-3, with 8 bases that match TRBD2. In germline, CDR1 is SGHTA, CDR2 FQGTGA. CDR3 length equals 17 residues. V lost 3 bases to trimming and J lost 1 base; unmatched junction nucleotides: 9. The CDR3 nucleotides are TGTGCCAGCAGCTTGGGTAGGGCGGGAGGCGGCACAGATACGCAGTATTTT. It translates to CASSLGRAGGGTDTQYF.

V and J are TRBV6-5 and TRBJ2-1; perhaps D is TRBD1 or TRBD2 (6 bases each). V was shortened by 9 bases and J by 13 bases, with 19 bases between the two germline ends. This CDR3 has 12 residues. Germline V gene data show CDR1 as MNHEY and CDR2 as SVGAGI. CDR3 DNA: TGTGCCAGTGAGGGGGGCCTGATATTACAGTTCTTC. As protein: CASEGGLILQFF.

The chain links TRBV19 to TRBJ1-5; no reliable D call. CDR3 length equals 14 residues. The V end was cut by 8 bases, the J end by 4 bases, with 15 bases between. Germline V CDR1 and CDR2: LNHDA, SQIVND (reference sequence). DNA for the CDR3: TGTGCCAGTTGTGTGTCGGGTCGTAATCAGCCCCAGCATTTT. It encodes CASCVSGRNQPQHF.

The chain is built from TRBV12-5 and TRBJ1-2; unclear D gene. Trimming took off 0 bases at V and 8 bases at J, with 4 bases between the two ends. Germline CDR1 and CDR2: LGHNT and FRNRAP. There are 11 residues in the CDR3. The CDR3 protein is CASGLVNGYTF. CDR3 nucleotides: TGTGCTAGTGGTTTGGTTAACGGCTACACCTTC.